This section outlines one T cell receptor (beta chain) sequence together with its context. Its cognate antigen is unknown. This sample stems from a study of OX40 agonist ivuxolimab in advanced cancers. Study findings and constraints: Among T cells, CD8+ cells averaged more expanded clones than CD4+ cells.

CDR3 length: 16 amino acids. Germline assignment: CDR1 MNHEY and CDR2 SMNVEV (reference sequence). V gave up 1 base and J gave up 0 bases, with 13 bases separating them. Data came from immunoSEQ multiplex PCR; TCRdb stores just in-frame clones and leaves some out. The table lists 15,000 to 20,000 clones, around four fifths of them singletons. The clonotype comes from an adult with an advanced solid tumor such as melanoma, head and neck, liver or kidney cancer. The input for sequencing was CD4+ or CD8+ T cells sorted from blood, taken in a trial of the OX40 agonist ivuxolimab. The chain links TRBV27 to TRBJ2-7; D is possibly TRBD2 (6 bases). CDR3 residues: CASSLLGTPSSYEQYF. The DNA for the CDR3 is TGTGCCAGCAGTTTATTGGGGACTCCTAGCTCCTACGAGCAGTACTTC.